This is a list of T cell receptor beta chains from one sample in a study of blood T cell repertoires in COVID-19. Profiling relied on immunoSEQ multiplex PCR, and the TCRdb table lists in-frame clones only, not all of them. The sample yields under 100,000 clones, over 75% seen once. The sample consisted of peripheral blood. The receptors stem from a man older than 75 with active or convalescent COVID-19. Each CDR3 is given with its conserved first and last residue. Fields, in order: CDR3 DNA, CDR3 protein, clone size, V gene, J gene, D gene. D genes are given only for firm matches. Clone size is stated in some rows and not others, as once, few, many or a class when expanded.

TGTGCCAGCAGGACAGGGAGGACGAACACTGAAGCTTTCTTT	CASRTGRTNTEAFF	once	TRBV5-4	TRBJ1-1	TRBD1
TGTGCCAGCAGCTCCCCCGGTTGGGCTAACACTGAAGCTTTCTTT	CASSSPGWANTEAFF	-	TRBV5-4	TRBJ1-1	-
TGTGCCAGCAGTGACGGGACAACGAACACTGAAGCTTTCTTT	CASSDGTTNTEAFF	-	TRBV6-2/TRBV6-3	TRBJ1-1	-
TGTGCCAGCAGCGCCCGCCGGGACAAATCCACAGATACGCAGTATTTT	CASSARRDKSTDTQYF	-	TRBV11-2	TRBJ2-3	-
TGTGCCAGCAGCTTAGAGCTAGCGGGGTACAATGAGCAGTTCTTC	CASSLELAGYNEQFF	-	TRBV7-2	TRBJ2-1	TRBD2
TGTGCCAGCAGCTTAGACCCTGTTGAGCAGTTCTTC	CASSLDPVEQFF	-	TRBV11-3	TRBJ2-1	-
TGCGCCAGCAGTGATCGTTCAGGGGTGAGCACTGAAGCTTTCTTT	CASSDRSGVSTEAFF	-	TRBV10-1	TRBJ1-1	-
TGTGCCAGCAGCACCCGGCAGGGGTCGGAGACCCAGTACTTC	CASSTRQGSETQYF	-	TRBV5-8	TRBJ2-5	-
TGCGCCAGCAGCTGGACCCCGGGACAGAATAGACGGGGCTATGGCTACACCTTC	CASSWTPGQNRRGYGYTF	-	TRBV5-1	TRBJ1-2	TRBD1
TGTGCCAGCAGTTTATCGATTGGGGACGAGGGGGTGTTCCACTACGAGCAGTACTTC	CASSLSIGDEGVFHYEQYF	-	TRBV27	TRBJ2-7	-
TGCGCCAGCAGCCATACCGTGACAGGATCAACTTCCGAGCAGTACTTC	CASSHTVTGSTSEQYF	-	TRBV5-1	TRBJ2-7	-
TGCGCCAGCAGCTTGGCGACAGGGAAACCCAACTACGAGCAGTACTTC	CASSLATGKPNYEQYF	-	TRBV5-1	TRBJ2-7	TRBD1
TGTGCCAGCAGTTACACAGGGACGTATGGCTACACCTTC	CASSYTGTYGYTF	-	TRBV28	TRBJ1-2	-
TGTGCCAGCAGTTCTAGCACGGGATACTACGAGCAGTACTTC	CASSSSTGYYEQYF	once	TRBV27	TRBJ2-7	-
TGTGCCAGCAGTCTCGCAGTCTACGAGCAGTACTTC	CASSLAVYEQYF	-	TRBV12-3/TRBV12-4	TRBJ2-7	-
TGTGCCAGCAGCTTAGGGGGGCCGGGCGAGCAGTACTTC	CASSLGGPGEQYF	-	TRBV7-6	TRBJ2-7	-
TGCAGCGTTGGCGGACAGCTCACCGGGGAGCTGTTTTTT	CSVGGQLTGELFF	-	TRBV29-1	TRBJ2-2	-
TGTGCCAGCAGCTTAGGCCACCGGGACAGGGAGGTGGCCGGGGAGCTGTTTTTT	CASSLGHRDREVAGELFF	-	TRBV7-2	TRBJ2-2	TRBD1
TGCGCCAGCAGTTTACCCCCGGAGCAAGCTAATGAAAAACTGTTTTTT	CASSLPPEQANEKLFF	-	TRBV10-1	TRBJ1-4	-
TGTGCCAGCTCACCACCGACCGGGAACTATGGCTACACCTTC	CASSPPTGNYGYTF	-	TRBV18	TRBJ1-2	-
TGTGCCAGCAGTGAGGGGACAGGGATGAATCAGCCCCAGCATTTT	CASSEGTGMNQPQHF	-	TRBV2	TRBJ1-5	TRBD1
TGTGCCAGCAGTTACTCCCCGGGACAGGGTGAAGCTTTCTTT	CASSYSPGQGEAFF	-	TRBV6-6	TRBJ1-1	TRBD1
TGTGCCAGCAGTTACCGGGGGGGATCTGGAAACACCATATATTTT	CASSYRGGSGNTIYF	-	TRBV6-5	TRBJ1-3	-
TGTGCCAGCAGCCCTCGGGACAGGGGGCCGAAAGAGACCCAGTACTTC	CASSPRDRGPKETQYF	once	TRBV3-1/TRBV3-2	TRBJ2-5	TRBD1
TGTGCCAGCAGTGGGACTAGCGGGGGCGACATGGGGTTCTTC	CASSGTSGGDMGFF	-	TRBV2	TRBJ2-1	TRBD2
TGTGCCAGCAGTCCAACGACAGATAACACCGGGGAGCTGTTTTTT	CASSPTTDNTGELFF	-	TRBV6-6	TRBJ2-2	-
TGCAGCGTTGACTCGGGGGAAAGGGCCTACAATGAGCAGTTCTTC	CSVDSGERAYNEQFF	-	TRBV29-1	TRBJ2-1	-
TGTGCCAGCAGCTTAGCCGGGTTGAGGGAGCCCCAGCATTTT	CASSLAGLREPQHF	-	TRBV5-6	TRBJ1-5	-